Below are 11 T cell receptor beta chains sequenced from a single sample in a study of shared clonotypes between healthy human individuals. Naive CD8 cells were CD45RO-negative, positively selected for CCR7, excluding terminally differentiated effector memory CD45RA+ cells. TCRdb keeps only in-frame clones here, not all; method: immunoSEQ multiplex PCR. The table includes about 2 million clones, roughly 95% detected once. Input material: naive CD8+ T cells sorted from blood. The receptor set was obtained from a man aged 18 to 29 in good health.

The chain recombines TRBV10-1 with TRBJ2-7, with D unclear. The germline V and J ends were trimmed by 8 bases and 4 bases, with 9 bases remaining between them. This CDR3 region has 11 residues. Germline CDR1 WNHNN, CDR2 SYGVQD (reference sequence). Written as DNA, the CDR3 is TGCGCCAGCCGAAGGAATTACGAGCAGTACTTC. It is translated as CASRRNYEQYF.

Concerning this clone itself: The same CDR3 is also encoded by other DNA sequences in this sample. This sequence joins TRBV7-9 and TRBJ1-1; D not certain. The CDR3 runs 12 residues. Germline lookup yields CDR1 SEHNR and CDR2 FQNEAQ (reference sequence). V lost 3 bases, J lost 4 bases, and 6 bases lay in between. The CDR3 reads CASSFYGTEAFF. For the CDR3, the DNA is TGTGCCAGCAGCTTTTACGGCACTGAAGCTTTCTTT.

The chain employs TRBV7-9 and TRBJ1-5; D is ambiguous. Trimming removed 1 base from V and 8 bases from J, with 12 bases in between. CDR1 SEHNR and CDR2 FQNEAQ come from the germline V gene (reference sequence). This CDR3 spans 14 amino acids. CDR3 region: CASSLGAEVEPQHF. The CDR3 DNA is TGTGCCAGCAGCTTAGGAGCAGAGGTAGAGCCCCAGCATTTT.

The chain recombines TRBV9 with TRBJ1-4; the D is unclear. The CDR3 sequence is 17 residues long. Trimming removed 1 base at V and 7 bases at J, with 20 bases between. The germline CDR1 and CDR2 sequences are SGDLS and YYNGEE. The CDR3 region is CASSVNGPPVTFEKLFF. The DNA for the CDR3 is TGTGCCAGCAGCGTAAATGGGCCCCCTGTGACTTTTGAAAAACTGTTTTTT.

The chain carries TRBV13 and TRBJ2-7; D gene unclear. The CDR3 length is 12 residues. Trimming removed 1 base at V and 7 bases at J, with 8 bases between. The germline gives CDR1 PRHDT, CDR2 FYEKMQ (reference sequence). The DNA of the CDR3 is TGTGCCAGCAGCTTAGTTAGTGGAGAGCAGTACTTC. This gives the protein CASSLVSGEQYF.

The gene calls are TRBV7-2 and TRBJ2-1; 8 bases line up with TRBD2. The germline V gene encodes CDR1 SGHTA and CDR2 FQGNSA. V lost 1 base to trimming and J lost 6 bases; unmatched junction nucleotides: 5. This CDR3 is built from 15 residues. The CDR3 loop is CASSLVETSVNEQFF. The CDR3 DNA is TGTGCCAGCAGCTTAGTAGAGACTAGCGTCAATGAGCAGTTCTTC.

This chain connects TRBV5-6 to TRBJ2-7; possible D gene TRBD2, 8 bases. V was shortened by 6 bases and J by 1 base, with 20 bases between the two germline ends. The CDR3 covers 16 residues. Germline CDR1 SGHDT, CDR2 YYEEEE. CDR3 residues: CASTSPREGASYEQYF. The CDR3 coding sequence is TGTGCCAGCACCTCCCCCCGGGAGGGGGCGTCCTACGAGCAGTACTTC.

The rearrangement links TRBV5-1 to TRBJ1-1; D remains unclear. CDR1 and CDR2 (germline): SGHRS, YFSETQ. The CDR3 loop spans 16 amino acids. The germline V and J ends were trimmed by 4 bases and 4 bases, with 20 bases remaining between them. The CDR3 is CASSPIQPQFPTEAFF. CDR3 sequence (DNA): TGCGCCAGCAGCCCAATACAACCCCAGTTTCCCACTGAAGCTTTCTTT.

A word on this clone: Other DNA sequences in this specimen translate into the identical CDR3. The rearrangement uses TRBV10-3 and TRBJ2-7; D not resolved. The CDR3 is 12 residues long. The germline V gene encodes CDR1 ENHRY and CDR2 SYGVKD. V was cut by 4 bases and J by 1 base, with 5 bases left in between. In nucleotides, the CDR3 is TGTGCCATCAGTGGGGATTCCTACGAGCAGTACTTC. Amino acids: CAISGDSYEQYF.

J is TRBJ1-1 and V is TRBV19; D is uncertain. The CDR3 runs 15 residues. Germline V gene data show CDR1 as LNHDA and CDR2 as SQIVND (reference sequence). The ends were cut back, 1 base at V and 4 bases at J, with 13 bases in the middle. As DNA, the CDR3 is TGTGCCAGTAGTATAGGGACGGCACTGGGCACTGAAGCTTTCTTT. Translating it yields CASSIGTALGTEAFF.

As concerns this clone: The sample carries other DNA sequences with the same CDR3. The CDR3 sequence: CASSHGQGDYEQYF. For the CDR3, the DNA is TGCGCCAGCAGCCACGGACAGGGGGATTACGAGCAGTACTTC. The V gene is TRBV4-3, the J gene TRBJ2-7, with 10 bases aligning to TRBD1. Germline loops: CDR1 LGHNA, CDR2 YSLEER. After removal of 3 bases from V and 4 bases from J, the junction contained 3 bases not matched to a gene. This CDR3 has 14 amino acids.